Reported below is one T cell receptor beta chain. Its binding antigen is unknown. No much larger clone exists at a distance of one base, and base qualities are not known. Flow cytometry confirmed the purity of CD4+ and CD8+ cells that had been isolated by positive magnetic bead selection on an AutoMACS. Clonal expansions were first screened by flow cytometry with a TCR V beta antibody panel, then characterized by TCRB deep sequencing of sorted CD8+ fractions. Peripheral blood mononuclear cells were isolated by Ficoll-Paque PLUS density gradient separation. DNA from CD4-enriched, CD8-enriched or PBMC samples was extracted using Nucleospin Tissue or Tissue XS kits and then quantified on a Qubit 2.0 fluorometer. This sample is drawn from a study of somatic mutations in cytotoxic T cells in rheumatoid arthritis (dated by TCRdb to about 2017). Study-level background: Patient peripheral blood (approximately 30 ml EDTA) was drawn right after diagnosis and before any treatment started. In newly diagnosed rheumatoid arthritis without treatment, the study examined if expanded CD8+ T-cell clones harbor somatic mutations, relying on TCRB deep sequencing to characterize clonality. TCRB deep sequencing was performed for roughly 69 rheumatoid arthritis patients and about 20 healthy controls. Sorted V beta1+ cells also underwent TCRB sequencing, and some V beta antibody-stained T-cell populations were flow-sorted at nearly 100% purity on a FACSAria II or Sony SH800. Median age was essentially the same in the patient group and the control group. The full study reports these points: CD8+ clonality increased with age in patients (Spearman r of about 0.49) but not in healthy controls. Rheumatoid arthritis patients and age-matched healthy controls did not significantly differ in CD8+ T-cell clonality. In about an eighth of the roughly 65 patients, more than 20% of CD8+ cells belonged to the largest CD8+ clone, while several identical CD8+ TCRB sequences were shared between blood and synovial fluid. The expanded CD8+ clones had unknown antigen targets, and not appearing in virus-specific databases did not rule out that they were virus-specific. No adjustment for multiple comparisons was made for the slight TRBV07 underrepresentation in patients.

Including cysteine and phenylalanine, the CDR3 has 14 amino acids. Just the 42-base CDR3 DNA is kept, in frame starting at base 1. Trimming leaves V shorter by 5 bases and J shorter by 6 bases, with the junction holding 4 bases beyond the gene matches. The germline V gene supplies CDR1 LGHNA and CDR2 YNFKEQ. Sequencing of TCRB CDR3 was done on genomic DNA with the immunoSEQ assay. The authors processed their data as follows. Published virus-specific TCRB sequences were compared with patient CD8+ clones larger than 1%, and only a few matches were found. The analyses included only productive TCRB rearrangements. A clone was defined by a unique TCRB CDR3 sequence, and clonality was computed as a productive clonality index based on Shannon entropy. The template counts of each clone relative to the total templates per sample were used to calculate repertoire overlap between two samples. A correlation with a Spearman r of 0.61 was found between V-gene usage by flow cytometry and V-gene usage by TCRB sequencing. TCRdb carries this immuneACCESS record with in-frame sequences only. Its versions omit some clonotypes, under half of them owing to an unresolved V gene in the studies checked, with the rest unexplained. V, J and clone size are taken as reported in that table, and D and trimming were inferred from the DNA itself. The sample data list about 2,000 clones, and around 81% of these were observed just once. Of the sample, approximately 12% falls within the top ten clones.

The source is a woman aged 70 to 79 with rheumatoid arthritis. This sequence uses TRBV4-2 and TRBJ1-2, and TRBD1 matches 12 of the central bases. Sequencing was done on a sample of CD8+ T cells sorted from blood. The CDR3 is CASSGTGGRDGYTF. The DNA sequence is given as TGTGCCAGCAGCGGGACAGGGGGCAGAGATGGCTACACCTTC.